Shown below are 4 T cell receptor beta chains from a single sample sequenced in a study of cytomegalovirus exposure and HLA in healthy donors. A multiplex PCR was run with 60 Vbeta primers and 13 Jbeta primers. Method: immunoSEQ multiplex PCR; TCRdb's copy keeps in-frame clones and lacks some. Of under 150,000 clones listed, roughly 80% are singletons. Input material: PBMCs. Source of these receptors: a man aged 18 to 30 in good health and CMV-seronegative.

The CDR3 sequence: CASSLNRGNEAFF. In DNA, the CDR3 is TGTGCCAGCTCCCTGAACAGGGGGAATGAAGCTTTCTTT. The chain is built from TRBV18 and TRBJ1-1; the match to TRBD1 covers 8 bases. Germline CDR1 KGHSH, CDR2 LQKENI. With V trimmed by 6 bases and J by 7 bases, 7 bases remained unmatched. The CDR3 length is 13 residues.

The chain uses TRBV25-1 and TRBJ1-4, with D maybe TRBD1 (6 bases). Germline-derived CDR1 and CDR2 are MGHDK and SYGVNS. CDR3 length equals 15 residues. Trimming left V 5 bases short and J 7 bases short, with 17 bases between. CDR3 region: CASSRYGGAVEKLFF. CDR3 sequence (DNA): TGTGCCAGCAGTCGATACGGGGGGGCGGTTGAAAAACTGTTTTTT. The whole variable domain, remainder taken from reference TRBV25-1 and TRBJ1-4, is EADIYQTPRYLVIGTGKKITLECSQTMGHDKMYWYQQDPGMELHLIHYSYGVNSTEKGDLSSESTVSRIRTEHFPLTLESARPSHTSQYLCASSRYGGAVEKLFFGSGTQLSVL.

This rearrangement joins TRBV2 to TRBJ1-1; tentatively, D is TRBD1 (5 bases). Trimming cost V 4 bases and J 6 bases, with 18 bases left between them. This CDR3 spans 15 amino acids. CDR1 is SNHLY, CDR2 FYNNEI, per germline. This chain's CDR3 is CASSASPEEGAEAFF. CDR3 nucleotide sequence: TGTGCCAGCAGTGCCTCCCCCGAAGAAGGGGCTGAAGCTTTCTTT.

CDR3 sequence reads: CASSLHQGTTEAFF. DNA for the CDR3: TGTGCCAGCAGCTTACACCAGGGTACGACTGAAGCTTTCTTT. The J gene is TRBJ1-1, the V gene TRBV11-1; tentatively, D is TRBD1 (5 bases). V was pared by 2 bases and J by 5 bases, with 12 bases between. The length of the CDR3 is 14 residues. Germline V lookup: CDR1 SGHAT, CDR2 FQDESV (reference sequence).